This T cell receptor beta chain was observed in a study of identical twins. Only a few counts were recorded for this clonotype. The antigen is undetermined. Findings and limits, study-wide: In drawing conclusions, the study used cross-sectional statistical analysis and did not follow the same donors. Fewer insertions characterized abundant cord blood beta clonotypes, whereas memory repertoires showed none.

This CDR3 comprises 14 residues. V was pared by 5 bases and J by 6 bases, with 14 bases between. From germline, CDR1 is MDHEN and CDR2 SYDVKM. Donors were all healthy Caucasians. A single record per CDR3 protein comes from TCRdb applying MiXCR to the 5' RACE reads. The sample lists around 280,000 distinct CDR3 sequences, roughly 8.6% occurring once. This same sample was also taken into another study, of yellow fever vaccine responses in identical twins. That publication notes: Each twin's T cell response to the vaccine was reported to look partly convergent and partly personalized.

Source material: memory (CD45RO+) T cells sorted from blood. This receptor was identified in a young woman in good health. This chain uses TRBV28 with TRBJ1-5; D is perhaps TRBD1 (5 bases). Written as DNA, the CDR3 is TGTGCCAGCAGTCCAGCAGGGAGGACTCAGCCCCAGCATTTT. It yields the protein CASSPAGRTQPQHF. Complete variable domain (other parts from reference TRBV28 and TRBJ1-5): DVKVTQSSRYLVKRTGEKVFLECVQDMDHENMFWYRQDPGLGLRLIYFSYDVKMKEKGDIPEGYSVSREKKERFSLILESASTNQTSMYLCASSPAGRTQPQHFGDGTRLSIL.